The rows below give T cell receptor beta chains drawn from one sample of a study of molecular identifiers for immune sequencing clone quantification. TCRdb itself ran the PCR reads through MiXCR, one entry per CDR3 protein. The table lists approximately 630,000 distinct CDR3 sequences, 25% of them singletons. The source material was naive CD8+ T cells from blood, with Jurkat cell RNA spiked in. These receptors originate from a human donor in good health. Some libraries in this study had Jurkat cell RNA spiked in. Each CDR3 is given without its conserved first and last residue. Some rows have no size entry. The others give once, few or many, or a class for an expanded clone.

j_gene: TRBJ2-5
v_gene: TRBV12-3/TRBV12-4
abundance: many
CDR3aa: ASSPGARLAGGHVQETQY

j_gene: TRBJ2-7
v_gene: TRBV20-1
abundance: many
CDR3aa: SAMTGHEQY

j_gene: TRBJ2-1
v_gene: TRBV24-1
abundance: few
CDR3aa: ATEWGREQF

j_gene: TRBJ2-4
v_gene: TRBV7-2
abundance: many
CDR3aa: ASSLAGTPKY

j_gene: TRBJ2-3
v_gene: TRBV30
abundance: many
CDR3aa: AWSTGIGTDTQY

j_gene: TRBJ2-3
v_gene: TRBV27
abundance: .
CDR3aa: ASSSGQAGPTDTQY

j_gene: TRBJ1-4
v_gene: TRBV12-3/TRBV12-4
abundance: .
CDR3aa: ASSLFKPTNEKLF

j_gene: TRBJ2-7
v_gene: TRBV20-1
abundance: many
CDR3aa: SARDRDRVPYEQY

j_gene: TRBJ2-1
v_gene: TRBV30
abundance: .
CDR3aa: AWNSYNEQF

j_gene: TRBJ1-2
v_gene: TRBV7-9
abundance: .
CDR3aa: ASSLPRTGAYGYT

j_gene: TRBJ1-6
v_gene: TRBV7-9
abundance: .
CDR3aa: ASSSAGTDNSPLH

j_gene: TRBJ2-2
v_gene: TRBV5-4
abundance: few
CDR3aa: ASSLIGRGPGELV

j_gene: TRBJ1-2
v_gene: TRBV6-2/TRBV6-3
abundance: .
CDR3aa: ASSLMEVLYYGYT

j_gene: TRBJ2-2
v_gene: TRBV19
abundance: many
CDR3aa: ASSLRQGNTGELF

j_gene: TRBJ2-7
v_gene: TRBV7-9
abundance: .
CDR3aa: ASSYGQTYSYEQY

j_gene: TRBJ1-2
v_gene: TRBV12-3/TRBV12-4
abundance: .
CDR3aa: ASSKGTGLGLTYGYT

j_gene: TRBJ2-3
v_gene: TRBV7-6
abundance: .
CDR3aa: ANSGGQGLDTQY

j_gene: TRBJ2-2
v_gene: TRBV7-8
abundance: many
CDR3aa: ASVAGALNTGELF

j_gene: TRBJ1-4
v_gene: TRBV27
abundance: few
CDR3aa: ASSLVGGGEKLF

j_gene: TRBJ2-1
v_gene: TRBV7-2
abundance: .
CDR3aa: ASSLGGLLHRDEQF

j_gene: TRBJ1-5
v_gene: TRBV6-6
abundance: many
CDR3aa: ASIRSYNQPQH

j_gene: TRBJ2-3
v_gene: TRBV28
abundance: many
CDR3aa: ASSLSGQTNTDTQY

j_gene: TRBJ1-6
v_gene: TRBV9
abundance: few
CDR3aa: ASSTGTGYNSPLH

j_gene: TRBJ1-1
v_gene: TRBV4-1
abundance: many
CDR3aa: ASSQATGDLGTEAF

j_gene: TRBJ2-3
v_gene: TRBV9
abundance: .
CDR3aa: AGSVSYQDTQY

j_gene: TRBJ1-1
v_gene: TRBV3-1
abundance: .
CDR3aa: ASSQDRGETEAF

j_gene: TRBJ1-5
v_gene: TRBV7-2
abundance: many
CDR3aa: ASSLWTGHNQPQH

j_gene: TRBJ2-3
v_gene: TRBV9
abundance: .
CDR3aa: ASSVAAGSSGASDTQY

j_gene: TRBJ2-2
v_gene: TRBV4-3
abundance: .
CDR3aa: ASSQVAGGRQDTGELF

j_gene: TRBJ1-2
v_gene: TRBV4-3
abundance: .
CDR3aa: ASSQYGGWGEDYGYT

j_gene: TRBJ1-6
v_gene: TRBV12-3/TRBV12-4
abundance: few
CDR3aa: ASRPELTGLLH

j_gene: TRBJ2-4
v_gene: TRBV20-1
abundance: many
CDR3aa: SAREQGSAKNIQY

j_gene: TRBJ2-3
v_gene: TRBV29-1
abundance: many
CDR3aa: SVEADTQY

j_gene: TRBJ2-1
v_gene: TRBV12-3/TRBV12-4
abundance: few
CDR3aa: ASSQDRGTPGHNEQF

j_gene: TRBJ2-5
v_gene: TRBV28
abundance: few
CDR3aa: ASSLSQGETQY

j_gene: TRBJ2-5
v_gene: TRBV2
abundance: .
CDR3aa: AIRTGVQETRY

j_gene: TRBJ1-1
v_gene: TRBV29-1
abundance: .
CDR3aa: SVVIYRKQKNTKAF

j_gene: TRBJ2-7
v_gene: TRBV4-1
abundance: .
CDR3aa: ASSQDTSREQY

j_gene: TRBJ2-5
v_gene: TRBV3-1
abundance: many
CDR3aa: ASSQTGDGETQY

j_gene: TRBJ1-1
v_gene: TRBV9
abundance: .
CDR3aa: ASSAGTSSGTEAF

j_gene: TRBJ2-7
v_gene: TRBV4-3
abundance: many
CDR3aa: ASSQEGVGPYEQY

j_gene: TRBJ1-1
v_gene: TRBV7-9
abundance: few
CDR3aa: ASSSSDRDNTEAF